This entry describes one T cell receptor beta chain. Antigen specificity is unknown. The data were taken from a study of CD8+CD57+ T cells in acquired aplastic anemia. Study-level information: Sorted CD4+ and CD8+ cells yielded about 2.9 ug of DNA on average. Whole-study findings and limits: Between the patient and control groups, CD8+ Simpson's diversity did not differ significantly. Approximately 30 was the count of CD8+ CDR3 sequences that patients shared with controls.

It was patients with CD8+CD57+ cell expansion by flow cytometry who were chosen for sequencing. Patients had not yet gotten any therapy when their blood was taken for sampling. The use of genomic DNA as template underpinned the TCR beta VDJ and CDR3 profiling. TCRdb called the reads again in MiXCR, with one record for every CDR3 protein. The sample has roughly 280,000 distinct CDR3 sequences; around three fifths are singletons. The V and J ends lost 5 bases and 4 bases respectively, with 29 bases between them. The CDR3 is 18 residues long. Germline values: CDR1 DFQATT, CDR2 SNEGSKA (reference sequence).

This TCR was recovered from a human donor with aplastic anemia. Sequencing was done on a sample of sorted CD4+, CD8+, or CD8+CD57+ T cells (not recorded which) from PBMCs. The gene calls are TRBV20-1 and TRBJ1-1; a possible D gene is TRBD1 (5 bases). The CDR3 region has the DNA TGCAGTGCTTCCCGCATGGGAAGGGCCCGCCAGGGAGGCACTGAAGCTTTCTTT. Protein: CSASRMGRARQGGTEAFF.